Listed below are T cell receptor beta chains from one sample, sequenced in a study of blood T cell repertoires in COVID-19. Libraries were prepared by immunoSEQ multiplex PCR; TCRdb keeps only in-frame clonotypes and omits some of them. The data contain roughly 200,000 clones, about 88% of them singletons. Material: peripheral blood. These receptors were obtained from a woman older than 75 with acute or convalescent COVID-19. Each CDR3 is given with its conserved first and last residue. A D gene is named only where the DNA matches it firmly. Clone size appears in some rows only: once, few, many, or a class for an expanded clone.

v_gene	abundance	j_gene	d_gene	CDR3nt	CDR3aa
TRBV5-1	-	TRBJ1-3	-	TGCGCCAGCAGCTTGATGGGGGCCTCTGGAAACACCATATATTTT	CASSLMGASGNTIYF
TRBV19	-	TRBJ1-5	TRBD1	TGTGCCAGTAGTACCCGGGACAGGCAACAGCCCCAGCATTTT	CASSTRDRQQPQHF
TRBV9	once	TRBJ1-3	-	TGTGCCAGCAGCGTAGAAGGAGGGACCACCATATATTTT	CASSVEGGTTIYF
TRBV7-9	-	TRBJ1-1	TRBD1	TGTGCCAGCAGCCGGGGACAGGGGGGCGTTGGCACTGAAGCTTTCTTT	CASSRGQGGVGTEAFF
TRBV20-1	-	TRBJ2-1	-	TGCAGTGCTAGTCCAAGCGGAGGAGGTGAGCAGTTCTTC	CSASPSGGGEQFF
TRBV4-3	-	TRBJ2-3	-	TGCGCCAGCAGCCACCTTAGCACAGATACGCAGTATTTT	CASSHLSTDTQYF
TRBV7-2	once	TRBJ1-1	-	TGTGCCAGCAGCTTCTTCAGGAACACTGAAGCTTTCTTT	CASSFFRNTEAFF
TRBV30	-	TRBJ1-5	TRBD1	TGTGCCTGGACAGGGGGCTCATTAGGAGTCCAGCATTTT	CAWTGGSLGVQHF
TRBV6-1	-	TRBJ2-4	-	TGTGCCAGCAGTGAATCGGCCACTCTGCGGACACTAGCCAAAAACATTCAGTACTTC	CASSESATLRTLAKNIQYF
TRBV6-1	-	TRBJ1-3	-	TGTGCCAGCAGTGAAAGATCGCGTGGAAACACCATATATTTT	CASSERSRGNTIYF
TRBV5-8	-	TRBJ2-7	TRBD1	TGTGCCAGCAGCTTCAGCATGACAGGGCACTACGAGCAGTACTTC	CASSFSMTGHYEQYF